The 25 T cell receptor beta chains reported below all come from one sample, sequenced in a study of blood T cell repertoires in COVID-19. The method was immunoSEQ multiplex PCR; TCRdb's version includes in-frame clones alone and lacks a portion of them. The data show under 200,000 clones, over 80% seen once. The sequencing sample was made of peripheral blood. These receptors were taken from a woman of 80 years or more with active or convalescent COVID-19.

This chain connects TRBV5-6 to TRBJ1-2; 8 nucleotides match TRBD1. J gave up 7 bases and V 4 bases, and 9 bases lay outside the gene matches. Looked up from germline, CDR1 is SGHDT and CDR2 is YYEEEE. CDR3 length: 14 residues. In nucleotides, the CDR3 is TGTGCCAGCAGCCCCAGGACAGGGCAAGCTGGCTACACCTTC. Translation: CASSPRTGQAGYTF.

The chain combines TRBV24-1 with TRBJ1-2, with D unclear. The germline V and J ends were trimmed by 4 bases and 2 bases, with 7 bases remaining between them. Germline loops: CDR1 KGHDR, CDR2 SFDVKD. The CDR3 runs 13 residues. The CDR3 loop reads CATSEQTNYGYTF. CDR3 coding DNA: TGTGCCACCAGTGAACAGACCAACTATGGCTACACCTTC.

CDR3 nucleotides: TGTGCCAGTAGTATAGATGGCCGGGAGAACACTGAAGCTTTCTTT. This translates into CASSIDGRENTEAFF. The chain joins TRBV19 to TRBJ1-1; D is unclear. Germline CDR1 is LNHDA and CDR2 is SQIVND (reference sequence). V lost 0 bases, J lost 1 base, and 9 bases lay in between. This CDR3 contains 15 residues.

V gene TRBV6-5 combines with J gene TRBJ1-4, with 11 bases identical to TRBD1. This CDR3 comprises 16 residues. J gave up 8 bases and V 3 bases, and 8 bases lay outside the gene matches. CDR1 and CDR2 (germline): MNHEY, SVGAGI. As DNA, the CDR3 is TGTGCCAGCAGTTATGGGACAGGGGGTGGGGAAGAAAAACTGTTTTTT. It specifies CASSYGTGGGEEKLFF.

This clone was observed a handful of times. The chain couples TRBV7-2 to TRBJ1-2; TRBD1 might be the D (6 bases). Germline CDR1 reads SGHTA; CDR2 reads FQGNSA. With 5 bases removed from V and 7 bases from J, the gap between germline ends came to 20 bases. CDR3 length equals 15 residues. DNA for the CDR3: TGTGCCAGCAGCCCACGACAGGAAGCAAGGTCTGGCTACACCTTC. Translating gives CASSPRQEARSGYTF.

The chain couples TRBV5-8 to TRBJ1-6; 8 bases map to TRBD1. This CDR3 contains 15 residues. Trimming removed 3 bases from V and 6 bases from J; junction bases left unmatched: 5. Germline lookup yields CDR1 SGHTS and CDR2 YDEGEE. CDR3 sequence reads: CASSSSDRGNSPLHF. Here the CDR3 DNA reads TGTGCCAGCAGCTCCTCAGACAGGGGTAATTCACCCCTCCACTTT. The complete variable domain, with remaining parts taken from reference TRBV5-8 and TRBJ1-6, reads EAGVTQSPTHLIKTRGQQATLRCSPISGHTSVYWYQQALGLGLQFLLWYDEGEERNRGNFPPRFSGRQFPNYSSELNVNALELEDSALYLCASSSSDRGNSPLHFGNGTRLTVT.

CDR3 DNA: TGTGCCAGCAGTGAAGGCGGCACAGGAACCTACGAGCAGTACTTC. It is translated as CASSEGGTGTYEQYF. The V call is TRBV6-1, the J call TRBJ2-7; possible D gene TRBD1, 5 bases. CDR3 length: 15 residues. Germline assignment: CDR1 MNHNS and CDR2 SASEGT. The V and J ends lost 1 base and 2 bases respectively, with 12 bases between them.

The J gene is TRBJ1-5, the V gene TRBV9; tentatively, D is TRBD1 (6 bases). CDR3 length: 16 residues. Germline lookup yields CDR1 SGDLS and CDR2 YYNGEE. Trimming removed 0 bases from V and 0 bases from J, with 10 bases in between. DNA of the CDR3: TGTGCCAGCAGCGTAGATGCAGGGGATAGCAATCAGCCCCAGCATTTT. Amino acids: CASSVDAGDSNQPQHF. Combining the CDR3 with reference TRBV9 and TRBJ1-5 gives the whole variable domain DSGVTQTPKHLITATGQRVTLRCSPRSGDLSVYWYQQSLDQGLQFLIQYYNGEERAKGNILERFSAQQFPDLHSELNLSSLELGDSALYFCASSVDAGDSNQPQHFGDGTRLSIL.

DNA of the CDR3: TGTGCCAGCAGGCGGACAGAAACCACCGGGGAGCTGTTTTTT. Residues: CASRRTETTGELFF. The chain has TRBV3-1 (or the pseudogene TRBV3-2) and TRBJ2-2, with TRBD1 as a possible D gene (6 bases). The CDR3 has 14 residues. V dropped 6 bases and J dropped 4 bases, with 12 bases sitting between them. The germline gives CDR1 LGHDT, CDR2 YNNKEL (reference sequence).

The chain is built from TRBV6-2 or TRBV6-3 and TRBJ1-5; perhaps TRBD1 as D (5 bases). Germline CDR1 is MNHEY and CDR2 is SVGEGT. Trimming cost V 5 bases and J 0 bases, with 26 bases left between them. The CDR3 consists of 20 residues. DNA for the CDR3: TGTGCCAGCAGTCAACCCCGCGGGGGGTTGGGGGAGGATAGCAATCAGCCCCAGCATTTT. This gives the protein CASSQPRGGLGEDSNQPQHF.

This rearrangement joins TRBV4-3 to TRBJ1-3; D is perhaps TRBD1 (6 bases). The CDR3 contains 15 residues. Germline CDR1 and CDR2: LGHNA and YSLEER. Trimming left V 2 bases short and J 1 base short, with 9 bases between. CDR3 sequence reads: CASSQSGVSGNTIYF. The CDR3 nucleotides are TGCGCCAGCAGCCAATCAGGGGTGTCTGGAAACACCATATATTTT.

This clone was picked up one time. J is TRBJ2-1 and V is TRBV6-1; TRBD1 aligns across 9 bases. CDR3 length: 16 residues. The junction had 6 bases not matched to a gene; V was cut back by 2 bases and J by 4 bases. Germline-derived CDR1 and CDR2 are MNHNS and SASEGT. The CDR3 sequence: CASSEPGQGHYNEQFF. The CDR3 DNA reads TGTGCCAGCAGTGAACCGGGACAGGGACATTACAATGAGCAGTTCTTC.

CDR3 sequence: CASSYSGLAGGRTGELFF. The CDR3, as DNA: TGTGCCAGCAGTTACTCTGGACTAGCGGGGGGGCGAACCGGGGAGCTGTTTTTT. The J gene is TRBJ2-2, the V gene TRBV6-2 or TRBV6-3, with TRBD2 identical over 15 bases. The CDR3 has 18 residues. The ends lost 0 bases at V and 5 bases at J; junction bases unmatched: 4. Germline V CDR1 and CDR2: MNHEY, SVGEGT.

J is TRBJ2-4 and V is TRBV19, with D possibly matching TRBD2 (5 bases). Germline V gene lookup returns CDR1 LNHDA and CDR2 SQIVND (reference sequence). V lost 0 bases, J lost 0 bases, and 9 bases lay in between. The CDR3 sequence is 16 residues long. Here the CDR3 DNA reads TGTGCCAGTAGTATAGATGTTGAGGGAGCCAAAAACATTCAGTACTTC. Encoded protein: CASSIDVEGAKNIQYF.

This chain's CDR3 is CASSTTGQTNYGYTF. CDR3 in DNA: TGTGCCAGCAGTACGACGGGACAGACTAACTATGGCTACACCTTC. V usage is TRBV6-5 and J usage is TRBJ1-2; 7 bases agree with TRBD1. The CDR3 is 15 amino acids. Germline-derived CDR1 and CDR2 are MNHEY and SVGAGI. Trimming cost V 5 bases and J 0 bases; bases outside gene matches: 6.

This chain's CDR3 is CASSSSSTDTQYF. The CDR3 bases are TGTGCCAGCAGTTCCTCTAGCACAGATACGCAGTATTTT. The chain joins TRBV12-3 or TRBV12-4 to TRBJ2-3; no reliable D call. The germline V and J ends were trimmed by 4 bases and 0 bases, with 5 bases remaining between them. The CDR3 length is 13 residues.

The V and J genes are TRBV18 and TRBJ2-1; D perhaps matches TRBD1 (6 bases). The V and J ends lost 3 bases and 7 bases respectively, with 13 bases between them. Germline V gene sequence: CDR1 KGHSH, CDR2 LQKENI. The CDR3 loop spans 14 amino acids. For the CDR3, the DNA is TGTGCCAGCTCACCCAGACAGGAACTAAATGAGCAGTTCTTC. Translating it yields CASSPRQELNEQFF.

The chain links TRBV25-1 to TRBJ2-1, with TRBD1 identical over 10 bases. Germline V gene lookup returns CDR1 MGHDK and CDR2 SYGVNS. This CDR3 has 15 residues. The V gene end was trimmed by 6 bases and the J gene end by 4 bases; junction bases not matched to a gene: 6. The CDR3 region is CASRRTGGLYNEQFF. For the CDR3, the DNA is TGTGCCAGCAGAAGGACAGGGGGTTTATACAATGAGCAGTTCTTC.

V and J are TRBV14 and TRBJ1-6; no definite D call. Germline-derived CDR1 and CDR2 are SGHDN and FVKESK. V was trimmed by 6 bases and J by 7 bases, leaving 13 bases between them. This CDR3 has 14 amino acids. CDR3 DNA sequence: TGTGCCAGCAGTCGGGAGGGCAAGAATTCACCCCTCCACTTT. This encodes CASSREGKNSPLHF.

The rearrangement links TRBV11-3 to TRBJ2-7; TRBD1 aligns across 8 bases. This CDR3 region has 15 residues. Unmatched junction bases numbered 11, after V lost 3 bases and J lost 7 bases. From germline, CDR1 is SGHNT and CDR2 YENEEA. DNA for the CDR3: TGTGCCAGCAGCTTGTGGGGCAGGGGGCCGGGGGAGCAGTACTTC. The encoded protein is CASSLWGRGPGEQYF.

This chain connects TRBV2 to TRBJ1-3; D perhaps matches TRBD1 (6 bases). Germline loops: CDR1 SNHLY, CDR2 FYNNEI. V shed 8 bases and J shed 0 bases, with 8 bases lying between them. CDR3 length: 13 residues. The CDR3 sequence is CASSGDSGNTIYF. The CDR3 DNA sequence: TGTGCCAGCTCAGGGGACTCTGGAAACACCATATATTTT.

The CDR3 sequence: CASSFSGGGDTQYF. CDR3 nucleotide sequence: TGTGCCAGCAGCTTTTCAGGGGGTGGAGATACGCAGTATTTT. The V gene is TRBV7-9, the J gene TRBJ2-3; TRBD1 agrees at 7 bases. This CDR3 is built from 14 residues. J gave up 5 bases and V 3 bases, and 5 bases lay outside the gene matches. Germline CDR1 and CDR2: SEHNR and FQNEAQ (reference sequence). Full variable domain (rest looked up from reference TRBV7-9 and TRBJ2-3): DTGVSQNPRHKITKRGQNVTFRCDPISEHNRLYWYRQTLGQGPEFLTYFQNEAQLEKSRLLSDRFSAERPKGSFSTLEIQRTEQGDSAMYLCASSFSGGGDTQYFGPGTRLTVL.

The chain uses TRBV28 and TRBJ1-4; 10 nucleotides agree with TRBD1. The CDR3 extends over 18 amino acids. CDR1 is MDHEN, CDR2 SYDVKM, per germline. J gave up 8 bases and V 4 bases, and 16 bases lay outside the gene matches. The CDR3 spells CASSSIGLRDRGSEKLFF. In DNA form, the CDR3 reads TGTGCCAGCAGTTCAATAGGCCTCCGGGACAGGGGAAGCGAAAAACTGTTTTTT.

The CDR3 protein is CASSTSGDPPDTQYF. The CDR3 DNA reads as TGCGCCAGCAGCACTAGCGGGGACCCCCCCGATACGCAGTATTTT. The chain carries TRBV10-1 and TRBJ2-3; 10 bases agree with TRBD2. CDR3 length: 15 amino acids. CDR1 is WNHNN and CDR2 is SYGVQD in the germline V gene (reference sequence). The V and J ends lost 6 bases and 6 bases, in that order; junction bases with no gene match: 9.

CDR3 sequence reads: CASSLNYNEQFF. The CDR3 nucleotides read TGTGCCAGCAGCCTAAATTACAATGAGCAGTTCTTC. The chain uses TRBV7-2 and TRBJ2-1; D gene uncertain. The CDR3 length is 12 residues. V lost 5 bases, J lost 4 bases, and 6 bases lay in between. The germline V gene encodes CDR1 SGHTA and CDR2 FQGNSA.